This is a list of T cell receptor beta chains from one sample in a study of early T cells in non-severe SARS-CoV-2 infection. Via MiXCR, TCRdb re-called the 5' RACE reads, giving one row per CDR3 protein. In the table there are 100,000 to 120,000 distinct CDR3 sequences, around 10% of which are singletons. Sequencing input: whole blood. The source is an adult who was a healthcare worker with PCR-confirmed SARS-CoV-2 infection or an uninfected control (not recorded which). Both conserved end residues are part of each CDR3. The D gene is left open where the match is weak.

J: TRBJ2-7; D: TRBD2; V: TRBV20-1; CDR3: CSARDWGGERGEQYF
J: TRBJ1-4; D: .; V: TRBV19; CDR3: CASSISTGLGREKLFF
J: TRBJ2-5; D: TRBD2; V: TRBV12-3/TRBV12-4; CDR3: CASSVTSGEETQYF
J: TRBJ2-6; D: .; V: TRBV6-5; CDR3: CASSSYSEGSGANVLTF
J: TRBJ2-5; D: .; V: TRBV29-1; CDR3: CSVEYRGAETQYF
J: TRBJ1-5; D: TRBD1; V: TRBV28; CDR3: CASSFGYRGPNQPQHF
J: TRBJ2-3; D: .; V: TRBV28; CDR3: CASSLPERTDTQYF
J: TRBJ2-7; D: .; V: TRBV20-1; CDR3: CSARDSRILYYEQYF
J: TRBJ1-4; D: .; V: TRBV28; CDR3: CASKGGERANEKLFF
J: TRBJ2-2; D: TRBD2; V: TRBV6-5; CDR3: CASTPLAGRNTGELFF
J: TRBJ1-1; D: .; V: TRBV29-1; CDR3: CSVEVRGKGTEAFF
J: TRBJ1-1; D: TRBD1; V: TRBV29-1; CDR3: CSGVAGGDTEAFF
J: TRBJ1-1; D: .; V: TRBV27; CDR3: CASSSVSFMNTEAFF
J: TRBJ1-1; D: .; V: TRBV7-2; CDR3: CASSWAWRRHEAFF
J: TRBJ2-3; D: TRBD2; V: TRBV28; CDR3: CASSFPGLAGEGDGTDTQYF
J: TRBJ2-7; D: .; V: TRBV4-1; CDR3: CASSQVQGSPYEQYF
J: TRBJ2-3; D: .; V: TRBV6-1; CDR3: CASSRWTDTQYF